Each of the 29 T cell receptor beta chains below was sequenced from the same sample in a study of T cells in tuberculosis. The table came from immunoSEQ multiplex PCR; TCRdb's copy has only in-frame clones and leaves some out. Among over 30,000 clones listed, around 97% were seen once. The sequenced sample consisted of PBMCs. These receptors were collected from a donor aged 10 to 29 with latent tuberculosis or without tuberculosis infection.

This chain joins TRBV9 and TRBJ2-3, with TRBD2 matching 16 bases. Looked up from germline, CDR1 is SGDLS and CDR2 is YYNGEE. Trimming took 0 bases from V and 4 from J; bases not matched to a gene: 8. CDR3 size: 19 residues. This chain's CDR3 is CASSVGGGLAGGPPDTQYF. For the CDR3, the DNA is TGTGCCAGCAGCGTAGGAGGGGGACTAGCGGGAGGGCCGCCAGATACGCAGTATTTT.

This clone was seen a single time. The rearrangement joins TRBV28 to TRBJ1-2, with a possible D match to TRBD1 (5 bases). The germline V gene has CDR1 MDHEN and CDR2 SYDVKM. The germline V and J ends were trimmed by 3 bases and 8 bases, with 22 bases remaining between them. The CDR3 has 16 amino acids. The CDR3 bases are TGTGCCAGCAGTTTGGGCGGTGGTGTGGGGCCTGGAGGCTACACCTTC. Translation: CASSLGGGVGPGGYTF.

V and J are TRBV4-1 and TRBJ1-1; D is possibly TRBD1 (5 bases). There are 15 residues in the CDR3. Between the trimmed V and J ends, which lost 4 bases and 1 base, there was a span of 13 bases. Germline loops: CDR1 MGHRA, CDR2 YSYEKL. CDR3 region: CASSLLGVGNTEAFF. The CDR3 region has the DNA TGCGCCAGCAGCCTGCTAGGGGTAGGGAACACTGAAGCTTTCTTT.

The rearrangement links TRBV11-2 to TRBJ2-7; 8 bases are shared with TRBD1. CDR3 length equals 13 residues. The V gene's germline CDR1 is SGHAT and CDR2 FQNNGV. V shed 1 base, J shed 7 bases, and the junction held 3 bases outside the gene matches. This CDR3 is CASSLVRGREQYF. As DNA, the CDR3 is TGTGCCAGCAGCTTAGTCAGGGGGCGGGAGCAGTACTTC. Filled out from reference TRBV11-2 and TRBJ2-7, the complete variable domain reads EAGVAQSPRYKIIEKRQSVAFWCNPISGHATLYWYQQILGQGPKLLIQFQNNGVVDDSQLPKDRFSAERLKGVDSTLKIQPAKLEDSAVYLCASSLVRGREQYFGPGTRLTVT.

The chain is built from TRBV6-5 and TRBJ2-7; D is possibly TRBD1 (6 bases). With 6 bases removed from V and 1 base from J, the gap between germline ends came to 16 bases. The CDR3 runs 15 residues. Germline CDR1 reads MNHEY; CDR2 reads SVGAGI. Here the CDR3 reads CASRPRDIRSYEQYF. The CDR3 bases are TGTGCCAGCAGACCCCGGGACATAAGGTCCTACGAGCAGTACTTC.

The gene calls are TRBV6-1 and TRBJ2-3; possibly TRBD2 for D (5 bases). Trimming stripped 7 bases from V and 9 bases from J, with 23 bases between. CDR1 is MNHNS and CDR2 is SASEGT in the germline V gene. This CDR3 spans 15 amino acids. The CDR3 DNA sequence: TGTGCCAGCACCAAGGGCTCCCCGGGTCGGGAAACGCAGTATTTT. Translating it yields CASTKGSPGRETQYF.

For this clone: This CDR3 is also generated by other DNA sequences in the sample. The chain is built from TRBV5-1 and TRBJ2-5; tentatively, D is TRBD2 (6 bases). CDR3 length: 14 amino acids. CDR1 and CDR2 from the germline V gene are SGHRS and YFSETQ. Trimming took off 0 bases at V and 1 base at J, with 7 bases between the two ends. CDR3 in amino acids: CASSLGGIQETQYF. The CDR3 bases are TGCGCCAGCAGCTTGGGCGGGATCCAAGAGACCCAGTACTTC.

As DNA, the CDR3 is TGTGCCAGTAGTAGGACAGCCGTGGGGACTGAAGCTTTCTTT. This encodes CASSRTAVGTEAFF. The chain carries TRBV19 and TRBJ1-1, with D tentatively TRBD1 (6 bases). Trimming pared 4 bases from V and 5 bases from J, leaving 14 bases between. Germline CDR1 LNHDA, CDR2 SQIVND (reference sequence). CDR3 size: 14 residues. The full variable domain, its missing parts supplied by reference TRBV19 and TRBJ1-1, is DGGITQSPKYLFRKEGQNVTLSCEQNLNHDAMYWYRQDPGQGLRLIYYSQIVNDFQKGDIAEGYSVSREKKESFPLTVTSAQKNPTAFYLCASSRTAVGTEAFFGQGTRLTVV.

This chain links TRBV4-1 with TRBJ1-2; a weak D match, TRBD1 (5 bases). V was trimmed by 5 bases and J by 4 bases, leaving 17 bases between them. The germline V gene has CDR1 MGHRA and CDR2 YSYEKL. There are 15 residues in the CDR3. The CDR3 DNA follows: TGCGCCAGCAGCAAAGGACCGGGGGGTGGCTATGGCTACACCTTC. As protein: CASSKGPGGGYGYTF.

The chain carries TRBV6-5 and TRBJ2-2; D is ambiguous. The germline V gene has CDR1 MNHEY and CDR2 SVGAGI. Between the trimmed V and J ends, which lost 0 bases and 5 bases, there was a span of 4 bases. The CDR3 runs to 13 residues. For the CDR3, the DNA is TGTGCCAGCAGTTACTCCGGGACCGGGGAGCTGTTTTTT. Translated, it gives CASSYSGTGELFF.

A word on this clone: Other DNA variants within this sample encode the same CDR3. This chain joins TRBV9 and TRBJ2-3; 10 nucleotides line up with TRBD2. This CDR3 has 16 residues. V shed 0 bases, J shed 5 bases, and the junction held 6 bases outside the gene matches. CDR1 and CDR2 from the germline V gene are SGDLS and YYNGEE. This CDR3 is CASSVASGGAGDTQYF. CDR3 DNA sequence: TGTGCCAGCAGCGTAGCGAGCGGGGGGGCCGGAGATACGCAGTATTTT.

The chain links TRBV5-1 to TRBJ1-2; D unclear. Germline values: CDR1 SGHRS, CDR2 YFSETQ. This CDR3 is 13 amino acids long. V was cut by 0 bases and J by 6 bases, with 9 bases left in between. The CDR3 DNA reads TGCGCCAGCAGCTTGGGGGCAGGTCATGGCTACACCTTC. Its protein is CASSLGAGHGYTF.

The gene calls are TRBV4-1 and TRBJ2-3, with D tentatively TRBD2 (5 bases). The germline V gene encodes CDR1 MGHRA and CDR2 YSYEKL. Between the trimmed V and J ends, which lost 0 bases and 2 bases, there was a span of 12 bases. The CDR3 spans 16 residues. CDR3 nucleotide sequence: TGCGCCAGCAGCCAAGAAATTCCTAGCCCCACAGATACGCAGTATTTT. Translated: CASSQEIPSPTDTQYF.

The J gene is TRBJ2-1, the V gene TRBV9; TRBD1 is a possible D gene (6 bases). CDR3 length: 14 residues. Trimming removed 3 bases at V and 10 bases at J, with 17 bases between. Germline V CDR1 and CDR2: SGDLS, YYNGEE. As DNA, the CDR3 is TGTGCCAGCAGCGCCGGTCCAACAGGGTACGAGCAGTTCTTC. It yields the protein CASSAGPTGYEQFF.

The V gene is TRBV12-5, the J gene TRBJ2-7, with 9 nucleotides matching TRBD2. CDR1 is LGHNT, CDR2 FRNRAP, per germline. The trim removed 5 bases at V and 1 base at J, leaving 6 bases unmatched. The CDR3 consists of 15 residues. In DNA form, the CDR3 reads TGTGCTAGTGGTCGTGGAACTAGCGGGTCCTACGAGCAGTACTTC. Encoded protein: CASGRGTSGSYEQYF.

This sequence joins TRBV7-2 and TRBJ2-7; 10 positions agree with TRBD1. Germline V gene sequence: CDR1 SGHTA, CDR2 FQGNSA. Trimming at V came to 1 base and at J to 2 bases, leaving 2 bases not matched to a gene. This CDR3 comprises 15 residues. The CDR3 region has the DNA TGTGCCAGCAGCTTAGTCGGGACAGGGGCCTACGAGCAGTACTTC. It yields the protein CASSLVGTGAYEQYF.

DNA of the CDR3: TGTGCCAGCAGTTTAGTTGAGAACACTGAAGCTTTCTTT. It specifies CASSLVENTEAFF. The V gene is TRBV6-1, the J gene TRBJ1-1; no definite D call. Germline loops: CDR1 MNHNS, CDR2 SASEGT. Deletions cut 5 bases from V and 1 base from J, with 8 bases between. There are 13 residues in the CDR3.

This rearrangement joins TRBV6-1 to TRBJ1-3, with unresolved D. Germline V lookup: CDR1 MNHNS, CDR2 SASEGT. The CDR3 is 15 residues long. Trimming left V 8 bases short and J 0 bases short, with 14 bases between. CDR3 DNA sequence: TGTGCCAGCCGATTGACACCCGCCTCTGGAAACACCATATATTTT. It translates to CASRLTPASGNTIYF.

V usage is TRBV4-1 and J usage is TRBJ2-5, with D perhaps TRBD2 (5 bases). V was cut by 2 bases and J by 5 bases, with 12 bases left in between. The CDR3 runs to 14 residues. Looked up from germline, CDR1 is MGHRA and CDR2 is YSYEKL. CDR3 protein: CASSQRGGRETQYF. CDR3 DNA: TGCGCCAGCAGCCAACGTGGAGGAAGGGAGACCCAGTACTTC.

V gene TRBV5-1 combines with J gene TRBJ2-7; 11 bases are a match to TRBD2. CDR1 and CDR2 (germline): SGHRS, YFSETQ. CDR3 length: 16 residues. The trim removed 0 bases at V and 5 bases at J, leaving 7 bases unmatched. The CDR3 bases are TGCGCCAGCAGCTTGGGTCTAGCGGGAGGTATGGACGAGCAGTACTTC. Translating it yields CASSLGLAGGMDEQYF.

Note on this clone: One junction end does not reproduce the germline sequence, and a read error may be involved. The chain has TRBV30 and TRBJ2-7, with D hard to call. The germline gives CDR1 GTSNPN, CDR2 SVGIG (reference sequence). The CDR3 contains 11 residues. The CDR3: CAWNFLQTLHF. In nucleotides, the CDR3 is TGTGCCTGGAACTTCCTCCAGACTCTACACTTC.

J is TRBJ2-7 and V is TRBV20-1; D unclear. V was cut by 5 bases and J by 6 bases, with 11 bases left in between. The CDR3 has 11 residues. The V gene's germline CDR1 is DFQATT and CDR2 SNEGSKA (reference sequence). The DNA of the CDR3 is TGCAGTGCTGCTATGGGCGCCGAGCAGTACTTC. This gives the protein CSAAMGAEQYF.

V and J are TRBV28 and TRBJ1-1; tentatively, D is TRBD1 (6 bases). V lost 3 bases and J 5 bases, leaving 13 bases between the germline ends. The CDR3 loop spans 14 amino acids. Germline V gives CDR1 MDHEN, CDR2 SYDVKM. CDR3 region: CASSFSSGDTEAFF. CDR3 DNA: TGTGCCAGCAGTTTCTCTTCAGGGGATACTGAAGCTTTCTTT.

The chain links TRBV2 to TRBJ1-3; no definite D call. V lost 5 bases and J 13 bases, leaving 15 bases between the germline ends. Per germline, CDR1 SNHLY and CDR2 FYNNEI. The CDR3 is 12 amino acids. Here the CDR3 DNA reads TGTGCCAGCAGTCCCCTCTATTCGCGGATATATTTT. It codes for CASSPLYSRIYF. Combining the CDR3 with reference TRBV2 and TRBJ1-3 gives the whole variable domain EPEVTQTPSHQVTQMGQEVILRCVPISNHLYFYWYRQILGQKVEFLVSFYNNEISEKSEIFDDQFSVERPDGSNFTLKIRSTKLEDSAMYFCASSPLYSRIYFGEGSWLTVV.

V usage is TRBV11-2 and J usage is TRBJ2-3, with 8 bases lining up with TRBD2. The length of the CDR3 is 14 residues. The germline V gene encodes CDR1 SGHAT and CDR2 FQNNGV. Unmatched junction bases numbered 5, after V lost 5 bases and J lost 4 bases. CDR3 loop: CASSQNGGADTQYF. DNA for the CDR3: TGTGCCAGCAGCCAGAACGGGGGGGCAGATACGCAGTATTTT.

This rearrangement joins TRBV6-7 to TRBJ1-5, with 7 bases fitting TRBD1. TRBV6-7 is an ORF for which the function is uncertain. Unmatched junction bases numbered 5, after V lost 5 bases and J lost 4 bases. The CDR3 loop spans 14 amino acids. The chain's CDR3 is CASSVGQKNQPQHF. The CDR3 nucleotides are TGTGCCAGCAGTGTGGGACAGAAAAATCAGCCCCAGCATTTT.

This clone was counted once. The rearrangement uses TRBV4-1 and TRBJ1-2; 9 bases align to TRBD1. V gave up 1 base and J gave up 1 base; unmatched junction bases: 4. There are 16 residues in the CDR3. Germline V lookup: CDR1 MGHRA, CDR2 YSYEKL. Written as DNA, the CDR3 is TGCGCCAGCAGCCAAGCACTGGACAGGGGTAACTATGGCTACACCTTC. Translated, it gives CASSQALDRGNYGYTF.

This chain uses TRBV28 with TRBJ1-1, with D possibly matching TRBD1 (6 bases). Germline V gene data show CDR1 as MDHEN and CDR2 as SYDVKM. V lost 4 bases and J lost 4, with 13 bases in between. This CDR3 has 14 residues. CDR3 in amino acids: CASSSLDSPTEAFF. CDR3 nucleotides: TGTGCCAGCAGTTCCCTGGACAGTCCCACTGAAGCTTTCTTT.

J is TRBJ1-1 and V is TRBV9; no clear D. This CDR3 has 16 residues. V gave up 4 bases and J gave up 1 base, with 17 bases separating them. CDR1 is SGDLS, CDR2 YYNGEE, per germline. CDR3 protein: CASSLSIQDTNTEAFF. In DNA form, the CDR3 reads TGTGCCAGCAGCCTGAGTATCCAGGATACGAACACTGAAGCTTTCTTT. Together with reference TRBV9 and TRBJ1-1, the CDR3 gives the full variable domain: DSGVTQTPKHLITATGQRVTLRCSPRSGDLSVYWYQQSLDQGLQFLIQYYNGEERAKGNILERFSAQQFPDLHSELNLSSLELGDSALYFCASSLSIQDTNTEAFFGQGTRLTVV.